This T cell receptor (beta chain) comes out of a study of beta chain features in type 1 diabetes. Study-level results: In all four CD4+ subsets, TCRB CDR3 length was significantly, moderately reduced in type 1 diabetes.

Sequencing targeted expressed TCRB transcripts, as all isolated RNA had been reverse transcribed. About 3.6 million reads per sample on average were obtained from naive, central memory and regulatory T cell samples. Clones were sequenced by immunoSEQ multiplex PCR, and TCRdb holds only the in-frame ones, with some missing. The sample records around 150,000 clones, 8.1% being singletons. Concerning this clone: The target antigen is unknown.

Germline V gives CDR1 GTSNPN, CDR2 SVGIG (reference sequence). CDR3 size: 13 residues. V was clipped by 0 bases and J by 8 bases, with 14 bases between them. Sampling consisted of one heparinised blood draw per donor, averaging approximately 120 mL. This TCR derives from a man aged 18 to 30 in good health. Material for sequencing was central memory CD4+ T cells from blood. The chain uses TRBV30 and TRBJ2-7, with D possibly being TRBD1 (5 bases). The CDR3 DNA reads TGTGCCTGGAGTGTACAAGGTCAGGGCAAGCAGTACTTC. Its protein product is CAWSVQGQGKQYF. The full variable domain, completed using reference TRBV30 and TRBJ2-7, is SQTIHQWPATLVQPVGSPLSLECTVEGTSNPNLYWYRQAAGRGLQLLFYSVGIGQISSEVPQNLSASRPQDRQFILSSKKLLLSDSGFYLCAWSVQGQGKQYFGPGTRLTVT.